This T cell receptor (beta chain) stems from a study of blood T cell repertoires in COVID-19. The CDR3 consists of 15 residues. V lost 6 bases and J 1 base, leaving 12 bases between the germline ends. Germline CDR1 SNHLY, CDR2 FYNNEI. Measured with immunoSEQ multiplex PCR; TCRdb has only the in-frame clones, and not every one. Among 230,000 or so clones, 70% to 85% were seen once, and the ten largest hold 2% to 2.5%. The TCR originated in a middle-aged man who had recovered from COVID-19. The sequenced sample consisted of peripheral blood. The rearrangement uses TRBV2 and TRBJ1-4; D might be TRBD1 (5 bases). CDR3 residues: CASSTPQGTNEKLFF. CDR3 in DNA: TGTGCCAGCAGCACCCCGCAGGGAACTAATGAAAAACTGTTTTTT. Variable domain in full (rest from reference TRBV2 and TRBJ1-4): EPEVTQTPSHQVTQMGQEVILRCVPISNHLYFYWYRQILGQKVEFLVSFYNNEISEKSEIFDDQFSVERPDGSNFTLKIRSTKLEDSAMYFCASSTPQGTNEKLFFGSGTQLSVL.